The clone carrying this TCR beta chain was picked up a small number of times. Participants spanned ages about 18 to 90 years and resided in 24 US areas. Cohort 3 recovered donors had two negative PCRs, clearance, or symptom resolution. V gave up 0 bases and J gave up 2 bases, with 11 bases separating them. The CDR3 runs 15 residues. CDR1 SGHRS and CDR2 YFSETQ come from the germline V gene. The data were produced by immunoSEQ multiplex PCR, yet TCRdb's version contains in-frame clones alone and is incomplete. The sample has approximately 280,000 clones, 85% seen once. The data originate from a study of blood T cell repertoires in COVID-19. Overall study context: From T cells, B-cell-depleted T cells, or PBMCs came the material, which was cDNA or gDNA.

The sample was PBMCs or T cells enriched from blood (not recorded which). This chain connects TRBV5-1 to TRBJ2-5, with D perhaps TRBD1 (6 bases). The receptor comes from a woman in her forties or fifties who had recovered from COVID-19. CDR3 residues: CASSLVAGTQETQYF. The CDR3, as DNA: TGCGCCAGCAGCTTGGTGGCAGGGACACAAGAGACCCAGTACTTC.